The 6 T cell receptor beta chains given below trace back to one sample, sequenced in a study of blood T cells in healthy people across ages. A J-beta primer mix and a sample-barcoded 5' primer were used in a second PCR of about 7 to 12 cycles. TCRdb reprocessed the 5' RACE reads with MiXCR, giving one entry per CDR3 protein. The data contain approximately 770,000 distinct CDR3 sequences, 55% to 75% of them singletons. The sample consisted of blood. These receptors were collected from a man aged 25 to 40 in good health.

The chain joins TRBV29-1 to TRBJ2-7; D gene unclear. From germline, CDR1 is SQVTM and CDR2 ANQGSEA. V was shortened by 7 bases and J by 2 bases, with 15 bases between the two germline ends. This CDR3 spans 13 amino acids. The DNA for the CDR3 is TGCAGCGGCCCTCCTTTGACCGCCTACGAGCAGTACTTC. Its protein is CSGPPLTAYEQYF.

There are a few counts of this clonotype. V and J are TRBV5-1 and TRBJ2-1, with TRBD2 identical over 14 bases. V shed 2 bases and J 9 bases; nucleotides not matched to a gene: 16. Germline values: CDR1 SGHRS, CDR2 YFSETQ. The CDR3 extends over 19 amino acids. CDR3 DNA: TGCGCCAGCAGCTTAACCGGGACTAGCGGGAGTTTCTCCTTCAGTGAGCAGTTCTTC. It encodes CASSLTGTSGSFSFSEQFF.

The rearrangement uses TRBV7-2 and TRBJ2-1; D may correspond to TRBD1 or TRBD2 (5 bases each). V was clipped by 6 bases and J by 8 bases, with 14 bases between them. The CDR3 loop spans 13 amino acids. Germline values: CDR1 SGHTA, CDR2 FQGNSA. CDR3 coding DNA: TGTGCCAGCAGGAGGCGAAGAGGGGATGAGCAGTTCTTC. Protein sequence: CASRRRRGDEQFF.

In its sample, this clonotype was seen a few times. The J gene is TRBJ2-1, the V gene TRBV29-1; the match to TRBD2 covers 11 bases. The length of the CDR3 is 15 residues. The V gene end was trimmed by 6 bases and the J gene end by 10 bases; junction bases not matched to a gene: 14. Germline CDR1 and CDR2: SQVTM and ANQGSEA. As DNA, the CDR3 is TGCAGCGTCCGTGACGGGACTAGCGGCTACAGGGAGCAGTTCTTC. Translated, it gives CSVRDGTSGYREQFF.

The J gene is TRBJ2-7, the V gene TRBV7-2; unclear D gene. Trimming stripped 11 bases from V and 3 bases from J, with 14 bases between. Germline lookup yields CDR1 SGHTA and CDR2 FQGNSA. The CDR3 length is 12 residues. CDR3 bases: TGTGCCGTAGCTCGAGGAATCTACGAGCAGTACTTC. Its protein product is CAVARGIYEQYF.

V and J are TRBV6-5 and TRBJ2-7, with D hard to call. V was trimmed by 2 bases and J by 0 bases, leaving 8 bases between them. Germline V CDR1 and CDR2: MNHEY, SVGAGI. There are 14 residues in the CDR3. The CDR3 DNA follows: TGTGCCAGCAGTTACCGGCACTTCTCCTACGAGCAGTACTTC. Its protein product is CASSYRHFSYEQYF.